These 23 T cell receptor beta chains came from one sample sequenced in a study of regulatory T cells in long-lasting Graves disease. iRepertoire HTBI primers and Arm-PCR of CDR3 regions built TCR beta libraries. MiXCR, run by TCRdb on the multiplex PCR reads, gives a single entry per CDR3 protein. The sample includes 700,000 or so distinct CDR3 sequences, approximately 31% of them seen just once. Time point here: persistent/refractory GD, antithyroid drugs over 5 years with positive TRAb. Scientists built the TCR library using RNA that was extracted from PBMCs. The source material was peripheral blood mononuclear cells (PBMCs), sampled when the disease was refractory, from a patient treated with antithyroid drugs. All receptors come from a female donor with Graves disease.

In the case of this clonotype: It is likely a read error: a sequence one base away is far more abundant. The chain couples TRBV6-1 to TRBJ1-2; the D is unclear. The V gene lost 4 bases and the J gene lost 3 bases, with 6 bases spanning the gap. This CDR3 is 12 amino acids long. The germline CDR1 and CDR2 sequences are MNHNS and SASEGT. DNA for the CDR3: TGTGCCAGCAGTGGCTCACACTATGGCTACACCTTC. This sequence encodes CASSGSHYGYTF.

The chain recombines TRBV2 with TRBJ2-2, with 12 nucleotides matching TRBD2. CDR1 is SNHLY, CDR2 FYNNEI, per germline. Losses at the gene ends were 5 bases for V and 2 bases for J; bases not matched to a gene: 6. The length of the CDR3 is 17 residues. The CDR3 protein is CASSSGLAGLNTGELFF. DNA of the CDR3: TGTGCCAGCAGTTCCGGACTAGCGGGACTTAACACCGGGGAGCTGTTTTTT.

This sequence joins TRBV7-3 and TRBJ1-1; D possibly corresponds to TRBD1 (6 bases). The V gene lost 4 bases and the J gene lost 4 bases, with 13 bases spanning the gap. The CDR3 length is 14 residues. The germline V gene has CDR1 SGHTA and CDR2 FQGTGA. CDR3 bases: TGTGCCAGCAGCTACAGGGTTGATGGCACTGAAGCTTTCTTT. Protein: CASSYRVDGTEAFF.

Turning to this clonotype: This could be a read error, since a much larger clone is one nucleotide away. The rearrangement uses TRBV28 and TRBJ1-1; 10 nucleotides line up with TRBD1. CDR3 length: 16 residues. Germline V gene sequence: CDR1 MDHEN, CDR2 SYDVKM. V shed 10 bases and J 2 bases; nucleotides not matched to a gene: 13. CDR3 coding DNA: TGTGCCAACAGAGTTGGGGGACAGGGGTCTAACACTGAAGCTTTCTTT. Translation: CANRVGGQGSNTEAFF.

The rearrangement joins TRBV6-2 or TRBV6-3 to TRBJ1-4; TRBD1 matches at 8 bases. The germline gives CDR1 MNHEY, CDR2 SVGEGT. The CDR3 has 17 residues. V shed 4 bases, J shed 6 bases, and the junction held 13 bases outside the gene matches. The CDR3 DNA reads TGTGCCAGCAGTTTCGGCCCCTCTCAGGGGGCGTATGAAAAACTGTTTTTT. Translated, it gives CASSFGPSQGAYEKLFF.

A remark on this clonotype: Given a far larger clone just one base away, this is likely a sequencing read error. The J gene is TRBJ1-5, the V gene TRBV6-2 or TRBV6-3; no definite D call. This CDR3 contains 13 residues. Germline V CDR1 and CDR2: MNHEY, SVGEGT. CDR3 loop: CSSSYVGYQPQHF. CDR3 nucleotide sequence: TGTTCCAGCAGTTACGTGGGGTATCAGCCCCAGCATTTT.

The CDR3 reads CASSRSGGLGAFF. CDR3 in DNA: TGTGCCAGCTCACGAAGCGGGGGCCTCGGAGCTTTCTTT. The chain carries TRBV18 and TRBJ1-1, with D maybe TRBD1 (6 bases). This CDR3 is 13 amino acids long. CDR1 is KGHSH and CDR2 is LQKENI in the germline V gene. Between the trimmed V and J ends, which lost 4 bases and 10 bases, there was a span of 16 bases.

This chain's CDR3 is CASSLEGAPRNTIYF. The CDR3 DNA follows: TGTGCCAGCAGCTTAGAGGGGGCGCCCCGAAACACCATATATTTT. V and J are TRBV11-2 and TRBJ1-3; the D gene is possibly TRBD1 (6 bases). Trimming took off 0 bases at V and 5 bases at J, with 11 bases between the two ends. This CDR3 is 15 amino acids long. The V gene's germline CDR1 is SGHAT and CDR2 FQNNGV.

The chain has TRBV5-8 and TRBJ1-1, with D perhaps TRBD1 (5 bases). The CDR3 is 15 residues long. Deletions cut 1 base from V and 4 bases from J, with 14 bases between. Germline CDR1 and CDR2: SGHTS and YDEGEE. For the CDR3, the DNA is TGTGCCAGCAGCTTGAGGTGGGGGTTTGGCACTGAAGCTTTCTTT. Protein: CASSLRWGFGTEAFF.

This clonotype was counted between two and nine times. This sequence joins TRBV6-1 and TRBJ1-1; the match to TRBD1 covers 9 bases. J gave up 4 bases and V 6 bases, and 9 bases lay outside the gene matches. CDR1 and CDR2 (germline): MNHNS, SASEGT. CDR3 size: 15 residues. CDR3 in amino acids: CASSGTGSKATEAFF. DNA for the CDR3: TGTGCCAGCAGCGGGACAGGGAGTAAGGCCACTGAAGCTTTCTTT.

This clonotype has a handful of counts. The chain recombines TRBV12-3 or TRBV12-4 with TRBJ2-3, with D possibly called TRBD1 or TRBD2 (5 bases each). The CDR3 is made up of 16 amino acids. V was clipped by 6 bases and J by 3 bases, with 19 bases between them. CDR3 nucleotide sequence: TGTGCCAGCAGGCCCTGGGGACCCCAGGAGACAGATACGCAGTATTTT. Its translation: CASRPWGPQETDTQYF.

The CDR3 DNA follows: TGTGCCAGCAGAGGATCGGGACAGGGCACCTATGGCTACACCTTC. Its protein product is CASRGSGQGTYGYTF. The V call is TRBV6-1, the J call TRBJ1-2; TRBD1 aligns across 9 bases. CDR1 is MNHNS, CDR2 SASEGT, per germline. V shed 6 bases and J 4 bases; nucleotides not matched to a gene: 9. The CDR3 has 15 amino acids.

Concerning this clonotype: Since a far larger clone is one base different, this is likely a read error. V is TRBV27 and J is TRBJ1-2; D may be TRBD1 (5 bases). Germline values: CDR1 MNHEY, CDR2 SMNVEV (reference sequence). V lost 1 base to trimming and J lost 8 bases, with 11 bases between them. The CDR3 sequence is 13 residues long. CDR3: CASSLWGDRGYTF. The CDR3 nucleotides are TGTGCCAGCAGTTTATGGGGGGACCGGGGCTACACCTTC.

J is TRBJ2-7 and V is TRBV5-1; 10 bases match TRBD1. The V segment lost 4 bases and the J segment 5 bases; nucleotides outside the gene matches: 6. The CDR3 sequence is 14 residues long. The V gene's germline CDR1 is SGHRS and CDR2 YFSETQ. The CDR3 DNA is TGCGCCAGCAGCCAGTGGGACAGGGGCCACGAGCAGTACTTC. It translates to CASSQWDRGHEQYF.

CDR3 protein: CASSYTHRGEDEKLFF. The CDR3 coding sequence is TGTGCCAGCAGTTACACCCATCGGGGGGAAGATGAAAAACTGTTTTTT. The rearrangement uses TRBV6-9 and TRBJ1-4, with D perhaps matching TRBD1 (5 bases). Germline values: CDR1 MNHGY, CDR2 SVAAGI. Trimming stripped 3 bases from V and 6 bases from J, with 17 bases between. CDR3 length equals 16 residues.

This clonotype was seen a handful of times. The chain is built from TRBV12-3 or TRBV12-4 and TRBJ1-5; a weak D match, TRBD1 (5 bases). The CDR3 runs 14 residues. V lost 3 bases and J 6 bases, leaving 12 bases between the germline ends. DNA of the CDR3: TGTGCCAGCAGTTTGGGGACGGCCTTTCAGCCCCAGCATTTT. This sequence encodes CASSLGTAFQPQHF.

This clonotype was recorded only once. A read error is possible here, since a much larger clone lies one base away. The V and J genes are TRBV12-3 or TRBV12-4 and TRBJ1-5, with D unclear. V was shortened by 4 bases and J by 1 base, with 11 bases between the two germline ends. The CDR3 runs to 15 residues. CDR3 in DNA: TGTGCCAGCAGTTCCGAGACACCGAGCAATCAGCCCCAGCATTTT. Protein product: CASSSETPSNQPQHF.

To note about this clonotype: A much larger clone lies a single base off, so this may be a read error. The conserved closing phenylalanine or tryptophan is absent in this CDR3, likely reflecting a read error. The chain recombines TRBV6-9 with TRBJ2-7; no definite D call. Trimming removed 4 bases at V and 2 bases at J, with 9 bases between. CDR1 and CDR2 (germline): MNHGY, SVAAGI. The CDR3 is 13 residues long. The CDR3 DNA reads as TGTGCCAGCAGTTGGTCGTCTACCTACGAGCAGTACCTC. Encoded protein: CASSWSSTYEQYL.

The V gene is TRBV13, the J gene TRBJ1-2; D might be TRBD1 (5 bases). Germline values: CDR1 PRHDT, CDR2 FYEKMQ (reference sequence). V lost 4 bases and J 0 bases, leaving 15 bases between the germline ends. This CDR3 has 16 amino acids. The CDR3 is CASSYLRASANYGYTF. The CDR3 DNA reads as TGTGCCAGCAGCTACCTCAGGGCATCAGCTAACTATGGCTACACCTTC.

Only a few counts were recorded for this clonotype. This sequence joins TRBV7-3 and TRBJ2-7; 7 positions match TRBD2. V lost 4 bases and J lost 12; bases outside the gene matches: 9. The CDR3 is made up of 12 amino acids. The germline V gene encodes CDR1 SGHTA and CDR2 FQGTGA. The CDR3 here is CASSSSGLRRYF. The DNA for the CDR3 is TGTGCCAGCAGCTCTAGCGGCCTACGTCGGTACTTC.

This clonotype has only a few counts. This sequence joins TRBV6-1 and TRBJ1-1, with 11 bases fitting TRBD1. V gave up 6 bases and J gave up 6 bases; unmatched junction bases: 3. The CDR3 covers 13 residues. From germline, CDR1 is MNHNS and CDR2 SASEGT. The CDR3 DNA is TGTGCCAGCAGGGGACAGGGGGTCGCTGAAGCTTTCTTT. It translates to CASRGQGVAEAFF.

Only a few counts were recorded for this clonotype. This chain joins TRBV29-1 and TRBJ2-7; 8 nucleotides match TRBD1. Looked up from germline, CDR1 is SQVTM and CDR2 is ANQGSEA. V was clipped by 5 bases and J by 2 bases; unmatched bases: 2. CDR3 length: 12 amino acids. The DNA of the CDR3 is TGCAGCGTTACAGGGGGGACCTACGAGCAGTACTTC. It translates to CSVTGGTYEQYF.

The DNA for the CDR3 is TGTGCCAGCAGTACGGGACTAGCGTTATCCTACGAGCAGTACTTC. Protein: CASSTGLALSYEQYF. V and J are TRBV6-1 and TRBJ2-7, with 10 bases matching TRBD2. Per the germline V gene, CDR1 is MNHNS and CDR2 is SASEGT. V trimming: 5 bases; J trimming: 1 base; junction bases outside the gene matches: 5. This CDR3 spans 15 amino acids.